This TCR beta chain was sequenced for a study of a mutant IDH1 vaccine in newly diagnosed glioma (dated by TCRdb to the early 2020s). For the wider study: Of the 25 to 40 treated patients, around 60% were male and around 40% were female, and the mean age was about 40 years. Prior to enrollment, patients had been given standard therapy consisting of radiotherapy alone, temozolomide alone, or radiochemotherapy with temozolomide, with the combination given to most patients. Peripheral blood was collected at six visits: V03 (baseline), V05, V07, V10, V12 and V13. Longitudinal TCRB deep sequencing was performed for about 25 treated patients wherever samples were available for exploratory analyses.

The investigation overall reported the following: The authors noted that analyses of patient blood samples could not be reproduced because of sample limitations. PBMC samples for TCRB deep sequencing were selected based on availability. Vaccine-induced immune responses across multiple MHC alleles were detected in over 80% of patients. Pseudoprogression seemed to be unrelated to changes in the top peripheral T cell clonotypes found by TCRB sequencing.

This specimen's time point label, interpreted: baseline, week 1 (first vaccination visit). The treatment or condition tag for this specimen amounts to: pre-vaccination baseline after standard-of-care therapy. The donors had newly diagnosed IDH1-mutant astrocytomas of WHO grade 3 or 4 that showed loss of nuclear ATRX. The samples were drawn from NOA16, a multicentre, single-arm, open-label phase I trial in Germany that tested a mutant IDH1 peptide vaccine in humans for the first time. Visit V03 blood draws served as the baseline sample for immunogenicity testing. Genomic DNA for TCRB sequencing was extracted from EDTA blood using the DNeasy Blood and Tissue Kit. Turning to this clone: Its antigen is still unknown. The input lacks base qualities; no much larger clone sits a single base away.

Sequences SEHNR (CDR1) and FQNEAQ (CDR2) are obtained from the germline V gene (reference sequence). The CDR3 measures 17 amino acids from cysteine to phenylalanine. This entry keeps only the CDR3 DNA: 51 bases, framed from base 1. The V end loses 5 bases and the J end loses 0 bases, and a stretch of 17 bases separates them. Library construction relied on the immunoSEQ multiplex PCR assay. Rearranged TCR beta chain sequences were amplified with the hsTCRB Kit following the manufacturer's protocol. TCRB libraries were sequenced on an Illumina MiSeq. In the source study's methods: The kit vendor's proprietary platform handled demultiplexing, trimming and gene mapping. The immuneACCESS repertoire file appears here via TCRdb, limited to in-frame rearrangements. These files lack a portion of the clones; in checked studies, under half of the deficit traces to unresolved V genes, and the cause of the others is not known. The DNA gave D and trimming, while V, J and clone size come from that table. This sample comprises roughly 86,000 clones, about 80% of them detected only once. Roughly 6.9% of the sample is in the top ten clones.

This sequence originates from a middle-aged man with glioma. The chain joins TRBV7-9 to TRBJ2-1; the D segment could be TRBD2, given 5 matching bases. The starting material was PBMCs, obtained from a glioma patient treated with radiotherapy, temozolomide or both. The CDR3 region has the sequence CASSPATRESSYNEQFF. In nucleotides, the sequence is TGTGCCAGCAGCCCTGCCACGAGGGAGAGCTCCTACAATGAGCAGTTCTTC.